The source of this TCR beta chain is a study of CD8+ T cells in alopecia areata. Turning to the study itself: Recipient mice, roughly 7-11-week-old female C3H/HeJ animals, received skin from approximately 6-13-month-old C3H/HeJ graft donors with spontaneous alopecia. Study-wide points: There were also resident alphabeta T cells of normal skin sequenced in scalp samples. More clonal than normal scalp was lesional scalp, particularly alopecia totalis/universalis. Although TCR sharing was seen in mice, sharing across patients was less clear, possibly for HLA-related reasons.

The junction had 5 bases not matched to a gene; V was cut back by 3 bases and J by 5 bases. The V gene's germline CDR1 is NSHNY and CDR2 SYGAGN. The CDR3 has 16 residues. Investigators isolated RNA and reverse transcribed it into cDNA to act as the sequencing template. The assay was immunoSEQ multiplex PCR, and TCRdb's table has in-frame clones only and misses some. The sample holds around 300,000 clones, and no clone turns up only once. This clone turned up a few times. The antigen is not known. Gene names are mouse gene names. Sequencing ends 3 residues short of the CDR3 end; the germline J gene provides the rest. Markers including CD4, CD8alpha, NKG2D and NKG2ACE guided sorting of pooled cutaneous lymph node cells.

Sequenced input: CD4+ T cells sorted from a lymph node. The chain is built from TRBV13-1 and TRBJ1-6, with TRBD1 matching over 10 bases. TRBJ1-6 is labeled an ORF, and its function is uncertain. This clonotype was sampled from a C3H/HeJ mouse with alopecia areata. MHC haplotype: H2-k. Incomplete CDR3 DNA: TGTGCCAGCAGTGCCGGGACAGGGGAGGATAATTCGCCC. This sequence encodes CASSAGTGEDNSP. The full CDR3 sequence reads CASSAGTGEDNSPLYF.